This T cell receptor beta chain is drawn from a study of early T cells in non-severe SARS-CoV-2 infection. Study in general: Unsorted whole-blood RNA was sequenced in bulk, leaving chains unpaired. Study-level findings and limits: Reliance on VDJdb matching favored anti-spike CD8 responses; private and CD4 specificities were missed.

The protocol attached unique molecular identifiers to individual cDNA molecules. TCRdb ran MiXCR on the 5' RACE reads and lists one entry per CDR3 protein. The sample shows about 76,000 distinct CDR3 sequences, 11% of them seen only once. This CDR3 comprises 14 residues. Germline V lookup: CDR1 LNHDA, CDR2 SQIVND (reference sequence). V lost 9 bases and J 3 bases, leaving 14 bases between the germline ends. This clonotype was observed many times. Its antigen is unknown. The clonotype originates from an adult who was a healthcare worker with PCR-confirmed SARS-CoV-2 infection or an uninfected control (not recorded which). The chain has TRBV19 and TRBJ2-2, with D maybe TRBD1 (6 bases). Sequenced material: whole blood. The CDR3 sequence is CASTFQGYTGELFF. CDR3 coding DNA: TGTGCCAGCACTTTCCAGGGGTACACCGGGGAGCTGTTTTTT.